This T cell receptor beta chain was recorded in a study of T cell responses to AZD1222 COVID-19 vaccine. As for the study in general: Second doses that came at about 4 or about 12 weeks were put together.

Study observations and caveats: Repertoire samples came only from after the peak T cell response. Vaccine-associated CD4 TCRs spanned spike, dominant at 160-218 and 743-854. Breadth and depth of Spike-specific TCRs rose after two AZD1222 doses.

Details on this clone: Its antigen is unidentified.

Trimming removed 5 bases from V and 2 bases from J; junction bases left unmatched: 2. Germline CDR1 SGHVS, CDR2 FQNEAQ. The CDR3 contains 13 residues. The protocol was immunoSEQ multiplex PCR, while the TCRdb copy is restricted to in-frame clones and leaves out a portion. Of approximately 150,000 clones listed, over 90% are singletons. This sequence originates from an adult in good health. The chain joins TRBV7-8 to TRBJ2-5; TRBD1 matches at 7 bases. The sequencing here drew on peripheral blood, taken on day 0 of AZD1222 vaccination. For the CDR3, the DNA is TGTGCCAGCAGCCCGGGACAGCAAGAGACCCAGTACTTC. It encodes CASSPGQQETQYF.